This entry describes one T cell receptor beta chain. The source of the sample is a study of blood T cell repertoires in COVID-19. J gave up 4 bases and V 3 bases, and 11 bases lay outside the gene matches. Germline CDR1 DFQATT, CDR2 SNEGSKA (reference sequence). The CDR3 runs 15 residues. Authors' data handling: Reference gene primer amplification gave nucleated cell count estimates. The method was immunoSEQ multiplex PCR; TCRdb's version includes in-frame clones alone and lacks a portion of them. That table is the source of V, J and clone size, and D and trimming were worked out from the DNA. This table holds approximately 240,000 clones, about 83% found once.

The chain couples TRBV20-1 to TRBJ2-7; 8 positions agree with TRBD2. The sequence was obtained from a woman aged 25 to 39 with COVID-19, enrolled during active disease. Sequencing was carried out using peripheral blood. CDR3 in amino acids: CSASRRERGLYEQYF. The CDR3 DNA follows: TGCAGTGCTAGTCGGCGGGAGCGGGGGTTATACGAGCAGTACTTC.